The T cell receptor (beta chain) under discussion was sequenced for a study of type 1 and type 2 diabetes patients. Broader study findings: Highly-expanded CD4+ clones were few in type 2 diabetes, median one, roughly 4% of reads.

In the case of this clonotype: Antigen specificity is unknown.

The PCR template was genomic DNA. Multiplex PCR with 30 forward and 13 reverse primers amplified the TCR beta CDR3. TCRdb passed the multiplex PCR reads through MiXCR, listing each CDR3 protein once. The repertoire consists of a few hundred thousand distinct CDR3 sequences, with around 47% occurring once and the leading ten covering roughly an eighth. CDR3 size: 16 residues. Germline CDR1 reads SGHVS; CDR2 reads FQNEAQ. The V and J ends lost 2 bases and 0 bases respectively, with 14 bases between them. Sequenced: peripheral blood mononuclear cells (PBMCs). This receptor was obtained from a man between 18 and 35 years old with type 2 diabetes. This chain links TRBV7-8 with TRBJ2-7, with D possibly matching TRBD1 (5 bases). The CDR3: CASSLIGGAVSYEQYF. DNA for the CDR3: TGTGCCAGCAGCTTAATCGGTGGGGCGGTCTCCTACGAGCAGTACTTC.